These 30 T cell receptor beta chains came from one sample sequenced in a study of shared clonotypes between healthy human individuals. Sequencing used immunoSEQ multiplex PCR; TCRdb keeps in-frame clones, though not all of them. The table has about 510,000 clones, about 80% seen once. Sequencing was carried out using PBMCs. The receptor set was obtained from a woman aged 40 to 55 in good health. Some clones in this sample may be carry-over from other donors' samples.

The rearrangement uses TRBV23-1 and TRBJ2-3, with TRBD2 identical over 7 bases. TRBV23-1 is an open reading frame whose function is uncertain. Trimming took 7 bases from V and 8 from J; bases not matched to a gene: 12. CDR3 size: 14 residues. The CDR3 is CASKGAGKRGTQYF. CDR3 bases: TGCGCCAGCAAGGGAGCCGGGAAGCGGGGTACGCAGTATTTT.

In DNA form, the CDR3 reads TGTGCCAGCAGCAAAAGGCGCTCCGGGACTAGCGGGAGAGGCACCGGGGAGCTGTTTTTT. This encodes CASSKRRSGTSGRGTGELFF. The chain has TRBV21-1 and TRBJ2-2; the D segment call TRBD2 is taken from the table without a DNA check. TRBV21-1 represents a pseudogene. The CDR3 runs 20 residues.

This chain connects TRBV27 to TRBJ2-5; TRBD2 agrees at 13 bases. CDR3 length: 14 residues. After removal of 7 bases from V and 3 bases from J, the junction contained 2 bases not matched to a gene. The V gene's germline CDR1 is MNHEY and CDR2 SMNVEV (reference sequence). The CDR3 sequence: CASTGLAGEETQYF. The CDR3 bases are TGTGCCAGCACTGGACTAGCGGGAGAAGAGACCCAGTACTTC.

This clone has only a few counts. The gene calls are TRBV14 and TRBJ2-3; TRBD2 is a possible D gene (7 bases). The germline gives CDR1 SGHDN, CDR2 FVKESK. V gave up 4 bases and J gave up 6 bases, with 29 bases separating them. The length of the CDR3 is 19 residues. The CDR3 protein is CASSLGPRRGGRVVDTQYF. The DNA for the CDR3 is TGTGCCAGCAGCCTCGGGCCTCGGCGCGGGGGCCGGGTCGTGGATACGCAGTATTTT.

The chain employs TRBV7-3 and TRBJ1-2, with no clear D. V was cut by 2 bases and J by 2 bases, with 6 bases left in between. CDR1 is SGHTA and CDR2 is FQGTGA in the germline V gene. This CDR3 is built from 13 residues. CDR3 amino acids: CASSLGGNYGYTF. DNA of the CDR3: TGTGCCAGCAGCTTAGGAGGGAACTATGGCTACACCTTC.

The V and J genes are TRBV4-3 and TRBJ2-5; D tentatively fits TRBD1 or TRBD2 (6 bases each). The germline V and J ends were trimmed by 0 bases and 5 bases, with 10 bases remaining between them. The V gene's germline CDR1 is LGHNA and CDR2 YSLEER. This CDR3 is 14 amino acids long. As DNA, the CDR3 is TGCGCCAGCAGCCAAGATTTAGGGGGGGAGACCCAGTACTTC. Protein product: CASSQDLGGETQYF.

The chain uses TRBV4-3 and TRBJ2-3; tentatively, D is TRBD2 (5 bases). This CDR3 is built from 16 residues. The V gene lost 3 bases and the J gene lost 1 base, with 14 bases spanning the gap. Germline V gives CDR1 LGHNA, CDR2 YSLEER. CDR3 sequence: CASSHHGAGGTDTQYF. The CDR3 nucleotides read TGCGCCAGCAGCCATCACGGTGCCGGGGGCACAGATACGCAGTATTTT.

This clone was observed once. In the same sample, other DNA sequences code for this CDR3. The chain carries TRBV7-3 and TRBJ2-1, with 8 bases that match TRBD1. CDR1 and CDR2 from the germline V gene are SGHTA and FQGTGA. The J segment lost 4 bases and the V segment lost 6 bases, leaving 8 bases of the junction unmatched. This CDR3 has 15 amino acids. The CDR3 DNA sequence: TGTGCCAGCAGTCCGGACAGGGCGGGTTACAATGAGCAGTTCTTC. Residues: CASSPDRAGYNEQFF.

The V and J genes are TRBV5-1 and TRBJ2-6; TRBD1 agrees at 8 bases. CDR3 size: 13 residues. The ends lost 2 bases at V and 11 bases at J; junction bases unmatched: 3. Germline-derived CDR1 and CDR2 are SGHRS and YFSETQ. The CDR3 spells CASSFGQGDVLTF. CDR3 in DNA: TGCGCCAGCAGCTTCGGACAGGGCGACGTCCTGACTTTC.

This sequence joins TRBV4-2 and TRBJ1-2; D is ambiguous. This CDR3 has 14 residues. The V gene's germline CDR1 is LGHNA and CDR2 YNFKEQ. V was trimmed by 3 bases and J by 1 base, leaving 9 bases between them. The CDR3 is CASSQPDNNYGYTF. DNA of the CDR3: TGTGCCAGCAGCCAGCCCGACAATAACTATGGCTACACCTTC.

This chain connects TRBV7-9 to TRBJ1-5; TRBD1 is a possible D gene (5 bases). Trimming stripped 0 bases from V and 11 bases from J, with 14 bases between. Germline CDR1 SEHNR, CDR2 FQNEAQ (reference sequence). The CDR3 totals 14 residues. CDR3 coding DNA: TGTGCCAGCAGCTTAGCGGCCGGGGGAGGGGCCCAGCATTTT. Translation gives CASSLAAGGGAQHF.

The chain recombines TRBV9 with TRBJ2-7; the D gene is possibly TRBD1 (6 bases). V lost 3 bases and J 0 bases, leaving 10 bases between the germline ends. The CDR3 covers 14 residues. The V gene's germline CDR1 is SGDLS and CDR2 YYNGEE. The DNA of the CDR3 is TGTGCCAGCAGCGGCCGGGACAACTCCTACGAGCAGTACTTC. It encodes CASSGRDNSYEQYF.

This chain links TRBV7-9 with TRBJ2-1, with D possibly matching TRBD2 (6 bases). The length of the CDR3 is 14 residues. V lost 1 base, J lost 6 bases, and 10 bases lay in between. Germline CDR1 and CDR2: SEHNR and FQNEAQ (reference sequence). The CDR3 DNA reads as TGTGCCAGCAGCTTAGGGACTAACTTCAATGAGCAGTTCTTC. Translation: CASSLGTNFNEQFF.

Comment on this clone: A much larger clone is a single base away; this may be a read error. J is TRBJ1-1 and V is TRBV5-1; 7 nucleotides match TRBD1. Per the germline V gene, CDR1 is SGHRS and CDR2 is YFSETQ. This CDR3 contains 14 residues. J gave up 1 base and V 0 bases, and 0 bases lay outside the gene matches. CDR3 sequence reads: CASSLDRGNTEAFF. CDR3 nucleotide sequence: TGCGCCAGCAGCTTGGACAGGGGGAACACTGAAGCTTTCTTT.

The genes are TRBV19 and TRBJ2-5; 10 bases line up with TRBD2. CDR1 and CDR2 (germline): LNHDA, SQIVND (reference sequence). This CDR3 spans 16 amino acids. Trimming cost V 3 bases and J 4 bases; bases outside gene matches: 8. This CDR3 is CASSMDLAGVGETQYF. CDR3 nucleotides: TGTGCCAGTAGTATGGATCTAGCGGGAGTGGGAGAGACCCAGTACTTC.

The chain recombines TRBV19 with TRBJ1-2; D perhaps matches TRBD1 (5 bases). Looked up from germline, CDR1 is LNHDA and CDR2 is SQIVND (reference sequence). The V gene lost 1 base and the J gene lost 2 bases, with 17 bases spanning the gap. The CDR3 covers 17 residues. CDR3 sequence: CASSIVGQGARNYGYTF. The CDR3, as DNA: TGTGCCAGTAGTATAGTTGGTCAGGGAGCCCGAAACTATGGCTACACCTTC.

The chain recombines TRBV19 with TRBJ2-5, with D maybe TRBD1 (6 bases). The CDR3 is made up of 15 amino acids. V lost 1 base and J 2 bases, leaving 11 bases between the germline ends. In germline, CDR1 is LNHDA, CDR2 SQIVND (reference sequence). The CDR3 region is CASSIVGTGQETQYF. The CDR3 DNA follows: TGTGCCAGTAGTATAGTGGGCACAGGGCAAGAGACCCAGTACTTC.

The rearrangement uses TRBV7-9 and TRBJ2-1, with TRBD2 matching 9 bases. The V segment lost 2 bases and the J segment 6 bases; nucleotides outside the gene matches: 14. Germline V gives CDR1 SEHNR, CDR2 FQNEAQ (reference sequence). The CDR3 is 18 amino acids. The CDR3, as DNA: TGTGCCAGCAGCTTAAAGGCCCTAGTAGCGGGAGTTTCCAATGAGCAGTTCTTC. Encoded protein: CASSLKALVAGVSNEQFF.

CDR3 residues: CASTRSDLYVGYTF. The DNA for the CDR3 is TGTGCCAGCACCAGGTCGGACTTATATGTGGGCTACACCTTC. The chain employs TRBV28 and TRBJ1-2; D uncertain. The CDR3 has 14 residues. Trimming stripped 7 bases from V and 8 bases from J, with 20 bases between. Germline CDR1 reads MDHEN; CDR2 reads SYDVKM.

The chain recombines TRBV6-6 with TRBJ2-2; a weak D match, TRBD1 (6 bases). The germline CDR1 and CDR2 sequences are MNHNY and SVGAGI (reference sequence). Trimming took 5 bases from V and 6 from J, leaving 7 bases between them. The CDR3 has 12 residues. In nucleotides, the CDR3 is TGTGCCAGCAGTCAGGGGCCCGGGGAGCTGTTTTTT. Translated: CASSQGPGELFF.

Comment on this clone: Compared with germline, one end of the junction differs, possibly owing to a read error. The chain is built from TRBV30 and TRBJ1-1; D is undetermined. Germline V gives CDR1 GTSNPN, CDR2 SVGIG (reference sequence). The CDR3 length is 15 residues. CDR3 DNA: TGTGCCTTGAGTGTAGGCCCTCAACTTAACACTGAAGCTTTCTTT. Protein: CALSVGPQLNTEAFF.

The DNA for the CDR3 is TGTGCCAGTAGCCGAGGTCCGTACAATGAGCAGTTCTTC. It yields the protein CASSRGPYNEQFF. The gene calls are TRBV19 and TRBJ2-1; no clear D gene. The CDR3 totals 13 residues. Trimming took off 6 bases at V and 4 bases at J, with 10 bases between the two ends. From germline, CDR1 is LNHDA and CDR2 SQIVND (reference sequence).

The genes are TRBV7-2 and TRBJ2-2; possibly TRBD2 for D (6 bases). The CDR3 is made up of 14 amino acids. V lost 5 bases and J 3 bases, leaving 10 bases between the germline ends. Looked up from germline, CDR1 is SGHTA and CDR2 is FQGNSA. The CDR3: CASSQGLDTGELFF. For the CDR3, the DNA is TGTGCCAGCAGCCAGGGACTTGACACCGGGGAGCTGTTTTTT.

The V call is TRBV7-3, the J call TRBJ1-1, with TRBD1 matching over 9 bases. The CDR3 loop spans 13 amino acids. The V gene end was trimmed by 6 bases and the J gene end by 4 bases; junction bases not matched to a gene: 3. The germline gives CDR1 SGHTA, CDR2 FQGTGA. In DNA, the CDR3 is TGTGCCAGCAGTTGGACAGGGGTCACTGAAGCTTTCTTT. It translates to CASSWTGVTEAFF.

This clone came up a few times. The rearrangement joins TRBV6-1 to TRBJ2-7; D is possibly TRBD2 (5 bases). V was trimmed by 2 bases and J by 6 bases, leaving 11 bases between them. The CDR3 consists of 13 residues. The germline V gene encodes CDR1 MNHNS and CDR2 SASEGT. The CDR3, as DNA: TGTGCCAGCAGTGAATATCGGAGGAGCGAGCAGTACTTC. This encodes CASSEYRRSEQYF.

This chain joins TRBV28 and TRBJ2-3, with 10 positions matching TRBD2. Germline trimming cut 8 bases from V and 5 bases from J; bases unmatched to any gene: 10. CDR1 is MDHEN, CDR2 SYDVKM, per germline. The length of the CDR3 is 15 residues. The CDR3 loop is CASQTLAGAIDTQYF. The CDR3 region has the DNA TGTGCCAGCCAAACTCTAGCGGGAGCGATAGATACGCAGTATTTT. The variable domain in full, with the rest retrieved from reference TRBV28 and TRBJ2-3, is DVKVTQSSRYLVKRTGEKVFLECVQDMDHENMFWYRQDPGLGLRLIYFSYDVKMKEKGDIPEGYSVSREKKERFSLILESASTNQTSMYLCASQTLAGAIDTQYFGPGTRLTVL.

V gene TRBV2 combines with J gene TRBJ1-5; no clear D. There are 12 residues in the CDR3. Germline V gene lookup returns CDR1 SNHLY and CDR2 FYNNEI. The germline V and J ends were trimmed by 4 bases and 5 bases, with 6 bases remaining between them. This CDR3 reads CASSAGDQPQHF. CDR3 DNA sequence: TGTGCCAGCAGTGCTGGCGATCAGCCCCAGCATTTT.

The chain has TRBV28 and TRBJ1-1; a possible D gene is TRBD1 (5 bases). This CDR3 has 14 amino acids. V was shortened by 0 bases and J by 4 bases, with 9 bases between the two germline ends. Germline V gives CDR1 MDHEN, CDR2 SYDVKM. For the CDR3, the DNA is TGTGCCAGCAGTTTATGGTCCGGGGGCACTGAAGCTTTCTTT. This translates into CASSLWSGGTEAFF.

This clone occurred once. This sequence joins TRBV11-2 and TRBJ2-3, with 7 bases lining up with TRBD2. This CDR3 spans 16 amino acids. J gave up 0 bases and V 5 bases, and 8 bases lay outside the gene matches. Germline assignment: CDR1 SGHAT and CDR2 FQNNGV. CDR3: CASSLLAGSSTDTQYF. The CDR3 DNA reads TGTGCCAGCAGCCTTTTAGCGGGCTCTAGCACAGATACGCAGTATTTT.

V and J are TRBV7-2 and TRBJ2-1; maybe TRBD2 (5 bases). This CDR3 contains 15 residues. Germline values: CDR1 SGHTA, CDR2 FQGNSA. Trimming cost V 7 bases and J 2 bases, with 15 bases left between them. The CDR3 loop reads CASTLAGGPYNEQFF. The CDR3 DNA sequence: TGTGCCAGCACCTTGGCCGGAGGCCCCTACAATGAGCAGTTCTTC.